This T cell receptor (beta chain) was sequenced in a study of cytomegalovirus exposure and HLA in healthy donors. Study background: Within an early data release were 80 million to 90 million unique TCRs drawn from HLA-typed donors. Study-wide findings and caveats: Apparent HLA restriction characterized most CMV-associated TCR beta chains in a later analysis. Altogether, 170 or so TCR beta chains were recorded as cytomegalovirus-associated. Later analysis identified a missense DCLRE1C variant that was linked to TCR beta V- and J-gene trimming.

In regard to this clone: The antigen remains undetermined.

The CDR3 loop spans 14 amino acids. J was trimmed by 4 bases and V by 8 bases; bases with no gene match: 4. Germline CDR1 SQVTM, CDR2 ANQGSEA. A multiplex PCR was run with 60 Vbeta primers and 13 Jbeta primers. Sequencing was performed with immunoSEQ multiplex PCR; in TCRdb, only in-frame clones are kept and a portion is missing. In the table there are 170,000 or so clones, roughly 79% of which are singletons. The chain couples TRBV29-1 to TRBJ2-3; 15 nucleotides agree with TRBD2. Sequencing was performed on PBMCs. The TCR comes from a woman aged 50 to 60 in good health and CMV-seropositive. For the CDR3, the DNA is TGCAGCCCCGGGACTAGCGGGGGGTCAGATACGCAGTATTTT. Translating it yields CSPGTSGGSDTQYF.